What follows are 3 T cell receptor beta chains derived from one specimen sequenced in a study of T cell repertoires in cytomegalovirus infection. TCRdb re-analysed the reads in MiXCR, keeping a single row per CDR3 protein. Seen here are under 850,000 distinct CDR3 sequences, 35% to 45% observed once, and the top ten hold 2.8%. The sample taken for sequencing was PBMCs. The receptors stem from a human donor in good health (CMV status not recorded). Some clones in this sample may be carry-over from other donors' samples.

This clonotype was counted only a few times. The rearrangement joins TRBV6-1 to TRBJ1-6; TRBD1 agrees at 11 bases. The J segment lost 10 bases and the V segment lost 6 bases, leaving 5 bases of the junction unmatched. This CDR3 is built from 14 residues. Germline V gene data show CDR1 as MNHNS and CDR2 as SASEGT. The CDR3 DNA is TGTGCCAGCAGGTGGACAGGGGGCAGCTCACCCCTCCACTTT. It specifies CASRWTGGSSPLHF.

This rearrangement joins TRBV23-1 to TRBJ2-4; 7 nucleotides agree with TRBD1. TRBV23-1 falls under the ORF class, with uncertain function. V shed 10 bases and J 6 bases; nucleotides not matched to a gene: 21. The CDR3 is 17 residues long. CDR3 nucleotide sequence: TGCGCCACCTGTACCACGCCGACAGGGCCCCAAGGAAACATTCAGTACTTC. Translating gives CATCTTPTGPQGNIQYF.

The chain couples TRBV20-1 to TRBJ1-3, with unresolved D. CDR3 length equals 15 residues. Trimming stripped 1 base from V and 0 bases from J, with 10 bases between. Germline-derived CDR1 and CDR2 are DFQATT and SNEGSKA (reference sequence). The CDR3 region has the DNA TGCAGTGCTAGAGTCCCCCGAGTCTCTGGAAACACCATATATTTT. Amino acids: CSARVPRVSGNTIYF.